Listed below are T cell receptor beta chains from one sample, sequenced in a study of blood T cell repertoires in COVID-19. The repertoire was sequenced with immunoSEQ multiplex PCR; TCRdb's copy has only in-frame clones and lacks some. The sample records about 83,000 clones, roughly 90% being singletons. The sample taken for sequencing was peripheral blood. These receptor sequences come from a woman aged 45-59 years with active or convalescent COVID-19. CDR3s include the opening cysteine and the closing phenylalanine or tryptophan. The order of the fields is clone size, J gene, V gene, D gene, CDR3 protein, CDR3 DNA. The D gene is left open where the match is weak. Size tells how often a clone was seen (once, few, many) or the class of an expanded clone, and some rows leave it out.

>NA|TRBJ1-3|TRBV30|TRBD1
CAWSVGTGTSGNTIYF
TGTGCCTGGAGTGTAGGGACAGGAACTTCTGGAAACACCATATATTTT
>NA|TRBJ1-2|TRBV7-9|TRBD1
CASSLEQGWAGYTF
TGTGCCAGCAGCTTGGAACAGGGGTGGGCTGGCTACACCTTC
>NA|TRBJ1-6|TRBV4-3|NA
CASSQDSLAGQNSPLHF
TGCGCCAGCAGCCAAGATTCGCTGGCAGGGCAAAATTCACCCCTCCACTTT
>NA|TRBJ1-5|TRBV6-2/TRBV6-3|NA
CASSSYRISNQPQHF
TGTGCCAGCAGTTCGTACAGGATCAGCAATCAGCCCCAGCATTTT
>NA|TRBJ2-1|TRBV29-1|TRBD2
CSVAGSGGEFF
TGCAGCGTTGCCGGTAGCGGGGGGGAGTTCTTC
>NA|TRBJ1-1|TRBV6-2/TRBV6-3|NA
CASSGGGYGNTEAFF
TGTGCCAGCAGCGGGGGGGGATATGGGAACACTGAAGCTTTCTTT
>NA|TRBJ2-7|TRBV27|NA
CASSSRGSSYEQYF
TGTGCCAGCAGCTCCAGGGGTAGCTCCTACGAGCAGTACTTC
>NA|TRBJ1-5|TRBV10-3|NA
CAISDPRGPQHF
TGTGCCATCAGTGATCCCCGGGGGCCCCAGCATTTT
>NA|TRBJ2-1|TRBV2|TRBD2
CASTGTNPYNEQFF
TGTGCCAGCACGGGGACTAACCCCTACAATGAGCAGTTCTTC
>NA|TRBJ2-7|TRBV6-2/TRBV6-3|TRBD1
CASSSGGLSYEQYF
TGTGCCAGCAGTTCAGGGGGTTTATCCTACGAGCAGTACTTC
>NA|TRBJ1-5|TRBV7-9|NA
CASSLEGRGQPQHF
TGTGCCAGCAGCTTAGAGGGTAGGGGTCAGCCCCAGCATTTT
>NA|TRBJ1-4|TRBV6-5|TRBD1
CASRPDRDSEKLFF
TGTGCCAGCAGACCCGACAGGGACAGTGAAAAACTGTTTTTT
>NA|TRBJ2-1|TRBV5-1|NA
CASSLLTGSYNEQFF
TGCGCCAGCAGCTTGTTAACAGGGTCCTACAATGAGCAGTTCTTC
>NA|TRBJ2-5|TRBV19|NA
CASSPQGGQETQYF
TGTGCCAGTAGCCCTCAGGGGGGCCAAGAGACCCAGTACTTC
>NA|TRBJ1-1|TRBV19|NA
CASSMWGGTEAFF
TGTGCCAGTAGTATGTGGGGGGGGACTGAAGCTTTCTTT
>NA|TRBJ1-2|TRBV27|NA
CASSFSGGFYGYTF
TGTGCCAGCAGTTTCTCCGGGGGGTTCTATGGCTACACCTTC
>once|TRBJ2-1|TRBV11-1|NA
CASSLGPGNSYNEQFF
TGTGCCAGCAGCTTAGGGCCAGGGAACTCCTACAATGAGCAGTTCTTC
>NA|TRBJ1-1|TRBV27|NA
CASSFGGERTEAFF
TGTGCCAGCAGTTTTGGCGGGGAGCGGACTGAAGCTTTCTTT
>NA|TRBJ1-5|TRBV24-1|NA
CATSEGGAQPQHF
TGTGCCACCAGTGAGGGAGGGGCCCAGCCCCAGCATTTT
>NA|TRBJ1-2|TRBV6-6|TRBD1
CASRKGGQGVFGYTF
TGTGCCAGCAGAAAAGGTGGACAGGGGGTTTTCGGCTACACCTTC
>NA|TRBJ2-7|TRBV18|NA
CASSPASRAIYEQYF
TGTGCCAGCTCACCAGCGTCCAGGGCGATCTACGAGCAGTACTTC
>NA|TRBJ1-2|TRBV18|NA
CASSRQVLSGYGYTF
TGTGCCAGCTCACGACAGGTTCTAAGTGGGTATGGCTACACCTTC
>NA|TRBJ1-4|TRBV7-2|TRBD1
CASSPRDRGLGKLFF
TGTGCCAGCAGCCCGCGGGACAGGGGGCTTGGGAAACTGTTTTTT
>NA|TRBJ2-7|TRBV19|NA
CASSMRSAGTYEQYF
TGTGCCAGTAGTATGAGGAGCGCCGGGACCTACGAGCAGTACTTC
>NA|TRBJ1-5|TRBV9|NA
CASSSGGNQPQHF
TGTGCCAGCAGCTCTGGGGGGAATCAGCCCCAGCATTTT
>NA|TRBJ2-4|TRBV3-1/TRBV3-2|TRBD1
CASSQEGQRIAKNIQYF
TGTGCCAGCAGCCAAGAGGGACAGAGAATAGCCAAAAACATTCAGTACTTC
>NA|TRBJ2-3|TRBV28|NA
CASSLDGVADTQYF
TGTGCCAGCAGTTTAGACGGGGTCGCAGATACGCAGTATTTT
>NA|TRBJ1-2|TRBV21-1|NA
CASSSDRGHNYGYTF
TGTGCCAGCAGCAGTGACAGGGGGCATAACTATGGCTACACCTTC
>NA|TRBJ1-4|TRBV9|TRBD1
CASSGGTGYEKLFF
TGTGCCAGCAGCGGGGGGACAGGGTACGAAAAACTGTTTTTT
>NA|TRBJ1-2|TRBV7-9|NA
CAVGGNYGYTF
TGTGCCGTGGGGGGGAACTATGGCTACACCTTC
>NA|TRBJ2-2|TRBV12-3/TRBV12-4|TRBD2
CASGGGIGELFF
TGTGCCAGCGGGGGGGGTATCGGGGAGCTGTTTTTT
>NA|TRBJ1-1|TRBV6-5|TRBD1
CASSPTWTGPTEAFF
TGTGCCAGCAGTCCCACCTGGACAGGGCCCACTGAAGCTTTCTTT
>NA|TRBJ2-7|TRBV13|TRBD1
CASSRQGGFYEQYF
TGTGCCAGCAGCAGACAGGGGGGGTTCTACGAGCAGTACTTC
>once|TRBJ1-1|TRBV10-2|NA
CASKDQRLRTEAFF
TGCGCCAGCAAGGATCAAAGGTTGCGGACTGAAGCTTTCTTT
>NA|TRBJ1-4|TRBV6-5|NA
CASKPQGSNEKLFF
TGTGCCAGCAAACCACAGGGTAGCAATGAAAAACTGTTTTTT
>NA|TRBJ1-2|TRBV5-1|NA
CASSLDGQPNYGYTF
TGCGCCAGCAGCTTGGATGGACAACCTAACTATGGCTACACCTTC
>NA|TRBJ1-1|TRBV7-2|NA
CASSLAGVTEAFF
TGTGCCAGCAGCTTGGCAGGGGTCACTGAAGCTTTCTTT